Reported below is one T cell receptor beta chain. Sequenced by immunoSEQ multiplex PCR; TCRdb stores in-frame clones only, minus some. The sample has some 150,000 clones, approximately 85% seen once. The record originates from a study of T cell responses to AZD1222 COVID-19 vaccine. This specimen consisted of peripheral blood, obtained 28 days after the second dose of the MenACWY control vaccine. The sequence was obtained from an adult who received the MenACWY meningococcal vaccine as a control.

The CDR3: CSGSGQGSYNEQFF. CDR3 bases: TGCAGCGGTTCGGGACAGGGAAGTTACAATGAGCAGTTCTTC. The rearrangement links TRBV29-1 to TRBJ2-1; TRBD1 agrees at 9 bases. The CDR3 extends over 14 amino acids. Trimming removed 7 bases from V and 4 bases from J; junction bases left unmatched: 8. Germline loops: CDR1 SQVTM, CDR2 ANQGSEA.